Presented here are 26 T cell receptor beta chains from one specimen sequenced in a study of CD8 T cells in ankylosing spondylitis (dated 2017 in TCRdb). The receptor library was made with 5' RACE. Sequencing relied on an Illumina HiSeq 2500. TCRdb took the public reads, trimmed them with fastp at Q25, ran MiXCR for clone calling and kept in-frame beta chains. One record per CDR3 amino acid sequence lists the most common genes and DNA. The sample table shows under 35,000 distinct CDR3 sequences, and roughly 6.8% are seen once. The biggest ten clones account for under 12% of the sample. Sequencing was carried out using blood, either unsorted or a sorted T cell fraction (not recorded which). The source is a male donor with ankylosing spondylitis or in good health (not recorded which).

This clonotype was picked up many times. The chain joins TRBV24-1 to TRBJ2-3, with 9 bases identical to TRBD2. V lost 4 bases to trimming and J lost 3 bases; unmatched junction nucleotides: 4. The CDR3 is 15 amino acids. Germline CDR1 is KGHDR and CDR2 is SFDVKD. This CDR3 is CATSDSGRQTDTQYF. The CDR3 DNA follows: TGTGCCACCAGTGACAGCGGGAGGCAAACAGATACGCAGTATTTT.

The chain links TRBV5-5 to TRBJ2-5, with TRBD1 matching 12 bases. Looked up from germline, CDR1 is SGHKS and CDR2 is YYEKEE (reference sequence). CDR3 size: 15 residues. The junction had 5 bases not matched to a gene; V was cut back by 3 bases and J by 5 bases. CDR3 DNA sequence: TGTGCCAGCAGCTGGGGACAGGGGGCAGGGGAGACCCAGTACTTC. Translated: CASSWGQGAGETQYF.

This clonotype appeared many times. V gene TRBV15 combines with J gene TRBJ2-1, with a tentative D call TRBD2 (5 bases). With 0 bases removed from V and 3 bases from J, the gap between germline ends came to 9 bases. There are 15 residues in the CDR3. CDR1 and CDR2 (germline): LNHNV, YYDKDF (reference sequence). The DNA for the CDR3 is TGTGCCACCAGCAGAGATGTGGGAGACTACAATGAGCAGTTCTTC. This translates into CATSRDVGDYNEQFF.

The chain uses TRBV12-1 and TRBJ2-1; the table's D call, TRBD2, was not checked against the DNA. TRBV12-1 is a pseudogene locus. The CDR3 is made up of 17 amino acids. The CDR3 loop is CASSSPSGGECYNEQFF. For the CDR3, the DNA is TGTGCCAGCAGCTCCCCTAGCGGGGGAGAGTGCTACAATGAGCAGTTCTTC.

The sample holds many counts of this clonotype. J is TRBJ1-5 and V is TRBV28; 7 nucleotides agree with TRBD1. Germline-derived CDR1 and CDR2 are MDHEN and SYDVKM. This CDR3 contains 14 residues. Germline trimming cut 3 bases from V and 4 bases from J; bases unmatched to any gene: 3. CDR3 bases: TGTGCCAGCAGTTTTGAGACAGGGAATCAGCCCCAGCATTTT. Translating it yields CASSFETGNQPQHF.

This clonotype was counted many times. The CDR3 DNA follows: TGCGCCAGCAGCTTGGCTGAGGATCAGCCCCAGCATTTT. The encoded protein is CASSLAEDQPQHF. The chain employs TRBV5-1 and TRBJ1-5; D unresolved. The CDR3 runs to 13 residues. The germline V gene has CDR1 SGHRS and CDR2 YFSETQ. Trimming took off 0 bases at V and 5 bases at J, with 6 bases between the two ends.

This clonotype was counted at least ten times. The rearrangement links TRBV27 to TRBJ2-7, with TRBD1 as a possible D gene (5 bases). Germline V gives CDR1 MNHEY, CDR2 SMNVEV (reference sequence). Deletions cut 2 bases from V and 3 bases from J, with 11 bases between. There are 14 residues in the CDR3. In DNA form, the CDR3 reads TGTGCCAGCAGTTTAAAGGGGAAAGACTACGAGCAGTACTTC. This codes for CASSLKGKDYEQYF.

The table lists this clonotype with many counts. Here the CDR3 DNA reads TGTGCCAGCAGTCGGGACAGGGACACCACTGAAGCTTTCTTT. Protein sequence: CASSRDRDTTEAFF. The V gene is TRBV6-1, the J gene TRBJ1-1, with 9 positions matching TRBD1. The junction had 5 bases not matched to a gene; V was cut back by 5 bases and J by 4 bases. The CDR3 sequence is 14 residues long. Looked up from germline, CDR1 is MNHNS and CDR2 is SASEGT.

In this sample, this clonotype turned up many times. The V gene is TRBV20-1, the J gene TRBJ2-5; 8 bases are a match to TRBD2. Looked up from germline, CDR1 is DFQATT and CDR2 is SNEGSKA (reference sequence). V was clipped by 3 bases and J by 6 bases; unmatched bases: 3. This CDR3 has 12 amino acids. CDR3 residues: CSASQREKTQYF. The CDR3 DNA is TGCAGTGCTAGCCAGCGGGAGAAGACCCAGTACTTC.

This clonotype showed up many times. The CDR3 DNA follows: TGTGCCAGCAGCCTTCTGACAGGGGCCAATGAGCAGTTCTTC. This sequence encodes CASSLLTGANEQFF. V and J are TRBV3-1 and TRBJ2-1; 8 bases map to TRBD1. CDR1 and CDR2 (germline): LGHDT, YNNKEL (reference sequence). With V trimmed by 4 bases and J by 6 bases, 5 bases remained unmatched. CDR3 length equals 14 residues.

This clonotype has at least ten counts. This chain joins TRBV12-3 or TRBV12-4 and TRBJ2-3; 7 bases align to TRBD2. The CDR3 loop spans 15 amino acids. V was pared by 1 base and J by 3 bases, with 4 bases of the junction left unmatched. The CDR3 region has the DNA TGTGCCAGCAGTTTAGGTTCAGCGGGAACAGATACGCAGTATTTT. This codes for CASSLGSAGTDTQYF.

This clonotype counts as medium-sized. The CDR3 sequence: CAISDAGWTSTDTQYF. In DNA form, the CDR3 reads TGTGCCATCAGTGACGCGGGCTGGACTAGCACAGATACGCAGTATTTT. The chain combines TRBV10-3 with TRBJ2-3; TRBD2 is a possible D gene (5 bases). In germline, CDR1 is ENHRY, CDR2 SYGVKD. V lost 3 bases and J 0 bases, leaving 13 bases between the germline ends. This CDR3 region has 16 residues.

This clonotype was found many times. V is TRBV24-1 and J is TRBJ2-3, with D uncertain. Trimming left V 4 bases short and J 2 bases short, with 6 bases between. CDR3 length: 13 residues. The germline V gene encodes CDR1 KGHDR and CDR2 SFDVKD. CDR3 amino acids: CATSDKFTDTQYF. The DNA of the CDR3 is TGTGCCACCAGTGACAAATTCACAGATACGCAGTATTTT.

In its sample, this clonotype was seen many times. The chain recombines TRBV15 with TRBJ2-1; 9 bases agree with TRBD2. The V gene's germline CDR1 is LNHNV and CDR2 YYDKDF (reference sequence). The CDR3 sequence is 16 residues long. V trimming: 3 bases; J trimming: 9 bases; junction bases outside the gene matches: 12. DNA for the CDR3: TGTGCCACCAGCAGGGATTTAGCGGGAGAGGGCGGTGAGCAGTTCTTC. This codes for CATSRDLAGEGGEQFF.

This clonotype was observed at least ten times. V is TRBV12-3 or TRBV12-4 and J is TRBJ1-3; D remains ambiguous. With 3 bases removed from V and 1 base from J, the gap between germline ends came to 1 base. The CDR3 is 12 amino acids. CDR3 residues: CASSLSGNTIYF. The CDR3 DNA reads as TGTGCCAGCAGTTTGTCTGGAAACACCATATATTTT.

This clonotype is deemed medium-sized (0.01 to 0.1%). CDR3 in amino acids: CASGTDLDMGAGELFF. As DNA, the CDR3 is TGTGCCAGCGGGACAGATCTAGATATGGGAGCCGGGGAGCTGTTTTTT. The V gene is TRBV28, the J gene TRBJ2-2, with TRBD1 identical over 7 bases. V trimming: 8 bases; J trimming: 6 bases; junction bases outside the gene matches: 15. This CDR3 region has 16 residues. Germline V gene lookup returns CDR1 MDHEN and CDR2 SYDVKM.

In its sample, this clonotype was seen a few times. The gene calls are TRBV7-2 and TRBJ2-4; possibly TRBD1 for D (6 bases). Germline loops: CDR1 SGHTA, CDR2 FQGNSA. Trimming took off 4 bases at V and 7 bases at J, with 11 bases between the two ends. The CDR3 spans 13 residues. CDR3 in DNA: TGTGCCAGCAGCTCACAGGGTCGGAACATTCAGTACTTC. The encoded protein is CASSSQGRNIQYF. The complete variable domain, with remaining parts taken from reference TRBV7-2 and TRBJ2-4, reads GAGVSQSPSNKVTEKGKDVELRCDPISGHTALYWYRQSLGQGLEFLIYFQGNSAPDKSGLPSDRFSAERTGGSVSTLTIQRTQQEDSAVYLCASSSQGRNIQYFGAGTRLSVL.

On this clonotype: At one end, the junction sequence differs from germline, possibly due to a read error. J is TRBJ2-7 and V is TRBV11-2; maybe TRBD2 (6 bases). The CDR3 contains 15 residues. CDR1 and CDR2 (germline): SGHAT, FQNNGV. The CDR3 spells CVSSPAGTYTYEQYF. In nucleotides, the CDR3 is TGTGTCAGCAGCCCTGCCGGGACTTACACCTACGAGCAGTACTTC.

The chain has TRBV28 and TRBJ2-5; the D call may be TRBD1 or TRBD2 (6 bases each). The V end was cut by 0 bases, the J end by 5 bases, with 13 bases between. Germline assignment: CDR1 MDHEN and CDR2 SYDVKM. CDR3 length: 15 residues. The CDR3 DNA sequence: TGTGCCAGCAGTTTATGGGAGGGGGTCGGGGAGACCCAGTACTTC. Translation gives CASSLWEGVGETQYF.

This clonotype has ten or more counts. The chain joins TRBV7-9 to TRBJ2-3; unclear D gene. Germline CDR1 reads SEHNR; CDR2 reads FQNEAQ (reference sequence). There are 13 residues in the CDR3. The ends were cut back, 1 base at V and 6 bases at J, with 8 bases in the middle. In DNA form, the CDR3 reads TGTGCCAGCAGCTTAGTCAGGACCGATACGCAGTATTTT. Residues: CASSLVRTDTQYF. Combining the CDR3 with reference TRBV7-9 and TRBJ2-3 gives the whole variable domain DTGVSQNPRHKITKRGQNVTFRCDPISEHNRLYWYRQTLGQGPEFLTYFQNEAQLEKSRLLSDRFSAERPKGSFSTLEIQRTEQGDSAMYLCASSLVRTDTQYFGPGTRLTVL.

This clonotype was seen at least ten times. The CDR3 sequence is CASVRSLSGANVLTF. The CDR3 DNA follows: TGTGCCAGCGTTAGAAGCCTCTCTGGGGCCAACGTCCTGACTTTC. The V and J genes are TRBV12-3 or TRBV12-4 and TRBJ2-6; no definite D call. Trimming removed 8 bases at V and 0 bases at J, with 11 bases between. The CDR3 contains 15 residues.

Judged by abundance, this clonotype is medium-sized. The genes are TRBV3-1 and TRBJ2-2, with D possibly TRBD1 on 5 matching bases. The germline V gene has CDR1 LGHDT and CDR2 YNNKEL (reference sequence). This CDR3 region has 14 residues. V gave up 6 bases and J gave up 2 bases, with 10 bases separating them. The CDR3 region has the DNA TGTGCCAGCAGGTTGACAGAAAACACCGGGGAGCTGTTTTTT. It encodes CASRLTENTGELFF.

This clonotype was seen at least ten times. The chain recombines TRBV19 with TRBJ2-1, with 11 bases fitting TRBD2. This CDR3 is built from 17 residues. From germline, CDR1 is LNHDA and CDR2 SQIVND (reference sequence). With 4 bases clipped from V and 8 bases from J, the junction kept 13 bases outside the gene matches. CDR3 region: CASSRPLLAGGGDEQFF. CDR3 DNA: TGTGCCAGTAGTAGGCCCCTCCTAGCGGGAGGTGGGGATGAGCAGTTCTTC.

This clonotype was seen ten or more times. This chain uses TRBV5-1 with TRBJ2-3; D is possibly TRBD1 (5 bases). Germline V gene sequence: CDR1 SGHRS, CDR2 YFSETQ. This CDR3 spans 14 amino acids. V was clipped by 2 bases and J by 2 bases, with 9 bases between them. The CDR3 sequence is CASSFDSNTDTQYF. The DNA for the CDR3 is TGCGCCAGCAGCTTCGACAGTAACACAGATACGCAGTATTTT. The full variable domain, with the rest looked up from reference TRBV5-1 and TRBJ2-3, is KAGVTQTPRYLIKTRGQQVTLSCSPISGHRSVSWYQQTPGQGLQFLFEYFSETQRNKGNFPGRFSGRQFSNSRSEMNVSTLELGDSALYLCASSFDSNTDTQYFGPGTRLTVL.

The V and J genes are TRBV3-1 and TRBJ2-3; a weak D match, TRBD2 (6 bases). The ends were cut back, 1 base at V and 3 bases at J, with 8 bases in the middle. Per germline, CDR1 LGHDT and CDR2 YNNKEL (reference sequence). This CDR3 has 14 amino acids. This chain's CDR3 is CASSQGRGTDTQYF. As DNA, the CDR3 is TGTGCCAGCAGCCAAGGGAGGGGTACAGATACGCAGTATTTT.

In its sample, this clonotype was seen many times. The genes are TRBV2 and TRBJ1-5, with D uncertain. Germline CDR1 reads SNHLY; CDR2 reads FYNNEI. Deletions cut 4 bases from V and 1 base from J, with 8 bases between. This CDR3 spans 14 amino acids. The CDR3 DNA follows: TGTGCCAGCAGTGTTGAAGGGAGCAATCAGCCCCAGCATTTT. It translates to CASSVEGSNQPQHF.